This T cell receptor beta chain is drawn from a study of T cells in localized non-small cell lung cancer. Study-wide points: There were a median roughly 60 of the top 100 tumor clones appearing in adjacent lung. A raised T cell density in blood coincided with lengthier overall survival. Tumor trailed uninvolved adjacent lung in T cell clonality, which peaked there. Without multi-region sequencing, intratumor heterogeneity could not be excluded.

In germline, CDR1 is MDHEN, CDR2 SYDVKM. There are 15 residues in the CDR3. V gave up 5 bases and J gave up 2 bases; unmatched junction bases: 3. Assay: immunoSEQ multiplex PCR; the TCRdb copy retains only in-frame clones and omits some. The repertoire consists of just under 35,000 clones, with 75% to 95% occurring once and the leading ten covering approximately 10%. Concerning this clone: What it binds is not known.

Sequenced here: peripheral blood mononuclear cells, sampled before any cancer treatment. V usage is TRBV28 and J usage is TRBJ1-3; TRBD1 matches at 10 bases. The TCR sequence derives from a female donor at least 60 years old with stage II lung adenocarcinoma. DNA of the CDR3: TGTGCCAGCAGTCCAGGGACAGGGGCTGGAAACACCATATATTTT. This sequence encodes CASSPGTGAGNTIYF.